Listed below are T cell receptor beta chains from one sample, sequenced in a study of blood T cell repertoires in COVID-19. Method: immunoSEQ multiplex PCR; TCRdb's copy keeps in-frame clones and lacks some. The top ten clones hold 8% to 8.5% of a sample with about 120,000 clones, roughly 84% of them seen once. Sequencing input: peripheral blood. These receptors all come from a woman in her 70s who had recovered from COVID-19. Both conserved end residues are part of each CDR3. The order of the fields is J gene, D gene, V gene, clone size, CDR3 protein, CDR3 DNA. The D gene is left open where the match is weak. Clone sizes are given selectively: once, few, many, or a class where the clone is expanded.

J: TRBJ2-7; D: TRBD2; V: TRBV19; size: .; CDR3: CASSTPRGGGTYEQYF; DNA: TGTGCCAGTAGTACCCCCCGGGGGGGCGGAACCTACGAGCAGTACTTC
J: TRBJ1-2; D: .; V: TRBV5-4; size: .; CDR3: CASRPDSYGYTF; DNA: TGTGCCAGCAGACCAGACAGCTATGGCTACACCTTC
J: TRBJ2-7; D: TRBD2; V: TRBV3-1/TRBV3-2; size: .; CDR3: CASSTRTSGRYEQYF; DNA: TGTGCCAGCAGCACTCGGACTAGCGGGAGATACGAGCAGTACTTC
J: TRBJ1-2; D: .; V: TRBV4-2; size: .; CDR3: CASSRGAGAEENTF; DNA: TGTGCCAGCAGCCGAGGAGCGGGGGCAGAAGAAAACACCTTC
J: TRBJ2-7; D: TRBD2; V: TRBV5-1; size: .; CDR3: CASSLLAGGGGEQYF; DNA: TGCGCCAGCAGCCTACTAGCGGGCGGTGGAGGGGAGCAGTACTTC
J: TRBJ1-2; D: TRBD1; V: TRBV7-2; size: .; CDR3: CASSPRNRGQSYGYTF; DNA: TGTGCCAGCAGTCCACGTAACAGGGGGCAGAGCTATGGCTACACCTTC
J: TRBJ2-3; D: .; V: TRBV11-3; size: once; CDR3: CASSYGGVRDTQYF; DNA: TGTGCCAGCAGCTATGGAGGTGTGCGTGATACGCAGTATTTT
J: TRBJ1-1; D: .; V: TRBV5-6; size: .; CDR3: CASSTYDRNTEAFF; DNA: TGTGCCAGCAGCACCTACGACAGGAACACTGAAGCTTTCTTT
J: TRBJ1-2; D: TRBD1; V: TRBV14; size: .; CDR3: CASSRQPGTVTYGYTF; DNA: TGTGCCAGCAGCCGTCAACCCGGGACAGTGACTTATGGCTACACCTTC
J: TRBJ2-1; D: .; V: TRBV6-6; size: .; CDR3: CASSLAGGSSYNEQFF; DNA: TGTGCCAGCAGCCTAGCCGGGGGAAGCTCCTACAATGAGCAGTTCTTC
J: TRBJ2-7; D: .; V: TRBV7-9; size: .; CDR3: CASSQQRGSYEQYF; DNA: TGTGCCAGCAGCCAACAGAGGGGGTCCTACGAGCAGTACTTC
J: TRBJ1-4; D: .; V: TRBV7-9; size: .; CDR3: CASSLGQLATNEKLFF; DNA: TGTGCCAGCAGCTTAGGACAGCTAGCAACTAATGAAAAACTGTTTTTT
J: TRBJ1-4; D: .; V: TRBV7-2; size: once; CDR3: CASSFNRATNEKLFF; DNA: TGTGCCAGCAGCTTCAACAGGGCAACTAATGAAAAACTGTTTTTT
J: TRBJ2-7; D: TRBD1; V: TRBV19; size: once; CDR3: CASSMRRTGGPSSYEQYF; DNA: TGTGCCAGTAGTATGAGGAGGACAGGGGGCCCCAGCTCCTACGAGCAGTACTTC
J: TRBJ2-7; D: TRBD1; V: TRBV7-2; size: .; CDR3: CASSSTGGGGQYF; DNA: TGTGCCAGCAGCTCCACAGGGGGCGGCGGGCAGTACTTC
J: TRBJ2-3; D: TRBD2; V: TRBV5-1; size: .; CDR3: CASSPLEGSGGAGDTQYF; DNA: TGCGCCAGCAGCCCCCTAGAGGGTAGCGGGGGGGCCGGTGATACGCAGTATTTT
J: TRBJ1-1; D: TRBD1; V: TRBV4-1; size: .; CDR3: CASSQAVGQGSTEAFF; DNA: TGCGCCAGCAGCCAAGCAGTTGGACAGGGGAGCACTGAAGCTTTCTTT
J: TRBJ2-1; D: .; V: TRBV6-6; size: .; CDR3: CASSYGRSSEQFF; DNA: TGTGCCAGCAGTTACGGGAGGTCGAGTGAGCAGTTCTTC
J: TRBJ2-5; D: .; V: TRBV15; size: .; CDR3: CATSAWGPQETQYF; DNA: TGTGCCACCAGCGCCTGGGGGCCCCAAGAGACCCAGTACTTC
J: TRBJ2-1; D: .; V: TRBV9; size: .; CDR3: CASSARSGEQFF; DNA: TGTGCCAGCAGCGCCCGGTCGGGTGAGCAGTTCTTC
J: TRBJ1-4; D: .; V: TRBV18; size: .; CDR3: CASSRREAEKLFF; DNA: TGTGCCAGCTCCCGAAGGGAGGCAGAAAAACTGTTTTTT
J: TRBJ2-5; D: .; V: TRBV21-1; size: .; CDR3: CASSKRGTGQETQYF; DNA: TGTGCCAGCAGCAAAAGGGGGACAGGTCAAGAGACCCAGTACTTC
J: TRBJ1-3; D: .; V: TRBV9; size: .; CDR3: CASSAHTGNTIYF; DNA: TGTGCCAGCAGCGCCCACACGGGAAACACCATATATTTT
J: TRBJ1-1; D: .; V: TRBV2; size: once; CDR3: CASSDQGNTEAFF; DNA: TGTGCCAGCAGTGATCAGGGGAACACTGAAGCTTTCTTT
J: TRBJ2-7; D: TRBD1; V: TRBV5-1; size: .; CDR3: CASSLVWDSSYEQYF; DNA: TGCGCCAGCAGCTTGGTCTGGGACAGCTCCTACGAGCAGTACTTC
J: TRBJ2-5; D: TRBD1; V: TRBV6-5; size: .; CDR3: CASTLGQRYQETQYF; DNA: TGTGCCAGCACCTTGGGACAGAGGTACCAAGAGACCCAGTACTTC
J: TRBJ1-1; D: TRBD1; V: TRBV27; size: once; CDR3: CASSPRQGRNTEAFF; DNA: TGTGCCAGCAGTCCCCGACAGGGTAGGAACACTGAAGCTTTCTTT
J: TRBJ2-4; D: TRBD1; V: TRBV20-1; size: .; CDR3: CSATHQDREYF; DNA: TGCAGTGCTACCCATCAGGACAGGGAGTACTTC
J: TRBJ2-3; D: TRBD2; V: TRBV24-1; size: .; CDR3: CATSGTSGGVADTQYF; DNA: TGTGCCACCAGTGGGACTAGCGGGGGGGTTGCAGATACGCAGTATTTT